The T cell receptor (beta chain) under discussion was sequenced for a study of blood T cell repertoires in COVID-19 (dated by TCRdb to between 2020 and 2021). With regard to the full study: Samples covering the acute and convalescent phases of COVID-19 were provided by collaborators in the United States, Italy and Spain. The material from the prospective study consisted of cDNA or gDNA derived from T cells, B-cell-depleted T cells, or PBMCs. The dataset comprised deeply sampled blood TCRbeta repertoires from subjects exposed to, actively infected with, or recovered from COVID-19. The repertoires were released in a freely available public database meant as a resource for research on the immune response to SARS-CoV-2. The samples were drawn from the first 160 participants of the ongoing ImmuneRACE study and from 1,254 subjects provided by 6 global collaborators. A de-identified subject ID, COVID-19 status, age in years and sex were almost always included in the sample metadata. Where HLA class I and class II types were available, the types were taken from metadata supplied by the sample provider, not from assay-based typing. The full study reports these points: The amount of clinical and demographic metadata varied by source and participant and was provided uncurated.

Details on this clone: Its antigen is still unknown. No much larger clone is present one base from it, and per-base qualities are unavailable.

Trimming at the junction amounts to 2 bases on V and 2 bases on J, and the germline ends lie 13 bases apart. The germline V gene supplies CDR1 LGHNA and CDR2 YNFKEQ. Including the terminal cysteine and phenylalanine, the CDR3 comprises 16 residues. Only CDR3 DNA remains: 48 bases, in frame from the first base. TCRbeta CDR3 regions were amplified from genomic DNA by means of the immunoSEQ Assay, a bias-controlled multiplex PCR. The published analysis was carried out like this. Within the assay, amplification of reference gene primers was used to estimate how many nucleated cells each sample contained. To quantify the absolute abundance of each unique TCRbeta CDR3 rearrangement, sequence reads were collapsed and filtered. For each sample, productive Simpson clonality was calculated as the square root of Simpson's diversity index over productive rearrangements. The table was pulled from immuneACCESS by TCRdb, which kept in-frame rearrangements only. Such tables lose some clones; where checked, under half of the loss comes from unresolved V genes, and the rest has no known cause. V and J calls and clone size are those listed in that table; D and trimming were worked out from the DNA. Across this sample there are 95,000 to 100,000 clones, with under 90% seen only once. The ten largest clones add up to 24% of the sample.

The collaborating institutions used their own protocols to collect whole blood in K2EDTA tubes. Collaborator samples were shipped for TCRbeta analysis as frozen whole blood, isolated PBMCs, or DNA extracted from either sample type. The chain was built from TRBV4-2 and TRBJ2-1; TRBD2 is perhaps the D gene, given 6 matching bases. The receptor's source is a human donor in a cohort sampled during active COVID-19. The sequenced sample consisted of peripheral blood. The CDR3 is CASSQITSSPYNEQFF. The DNA sequence is as follows: TGTGCCAGCAGCCAAATTACTAGCAGTCCCTACAATGAGCAGTTCTTC.